These 8 T cell receptor beta chains were sequenced from one sample in a study of blood T cell repertoires in COVID-19. Sequencing was performed with immunoSEQ multiplex PCR; in TCRdb, only in-frame clones are kept and a portion is missing. The table includes approximately 250,000 clones, roughly 91% detected once. Input material: PBMCs or T cells enriched from blood (not recorded which). The receptors here all came from a woman aged 60-75 years in a cohort exposed to, infected with or recovered from COVID-19 (not recorded which).

On this clone itself: The same CDR3 can be traced to other DNA sequences in this sample. The chain combines TRBV2 with TRBJ1-1; 10 nucleotides align to TRBD1. The CDR3 is made up of 15 amino acids. The V gene's germline CDR1 is SNHLY and CDR2 FYNNEI. The ends lost 4 bases at V and 2 bases at J; junction bases unmatched: 4. CDR3 region: CASSGDRGRNTEAFF. The CDR3 DNA follows: TGTGCCAGCAGTGGGGACAGGGGCCGTAACACTGAAGCTTTCTTT.

This clone occurred a few times. This rearrangement joins TRBV10-3 to TRBJ2-7; the match to TRBD1 covers 7 bases. This CDR3 region has 18 residues. Germline CDR1 reads ENHRY; CDR2 reads SYGVKD. V was pared by 0 bases and J by 6 bases, with 17 bases of the junction left unmatched. The CDR3 coding sequence is TGTGCCATCAGTGAGTCTGGCAGAGGGGGACAGAGGACCATCGAGCAGTACTTC. Its protein product is CAISESGRGGQRTIEQYF.

The V gene is TRBV21-1, the J gene TRBJ2-3; the DNA was not compared with TRBD2, the D call given in the table. TRBV21-1 is recorded as a pseudogene. This CDR3 region has 18 residues. The CDR3 sequence: CASSKFPGRGGSTDTQYF. The CDR3 nucleotides are TGTGCCAGCAGCAAATTCCCTGGCCGCGGAGGGAGCACAGATACGCAGTATTTT.

The J gene is TRBJ1-1, the V gene TRBV7-2; 10 positions match TRBD1. The V and J ends lost 4 bases and 0 bases, in that order; junction bases with no gene match: 8. The CDR3 is 17 amino acids. Germline lookup yields CDR1 SGHTA and CDR2 FQGNSA. The CDR3 loop reads CASSWDRGSLLNTEAFF. The CDR3 bases are TGTGCCAGCAGCTGGGACAGGGGAAGCCTTTTGAACACTGAAGCTTTCTTT.

This chain connects TRBV6-5 to TRBJ2-1, with 9 positions matching TRBD1. V lost 6 bases and J lost 5; bases outside the gene matches: 8. The CDR3 spans 15 residues. The V gene's germline CDR1 is MNHEY and CDR2 SVGAGI. The CDR3 DNA reads as TGTGCCAGCAGAATCCCGGGACAGGGTAACAATGAGCAGTTCTTC. As protein: CASRIPGQGNNEQFF.

The V gene is TRBV28, the J gene TRBJ2-1; D is perhaps TRBD1 (5 bases). The ends were cut back, 6 bases at V and 3 bases at J, with 18 bases in the middle. Germline-derived CDR1 and CDR2 are MDHEN and SYDVKM. The CDR3 is made up of 16 amino acids. DNA for the CDR3: TGTGCCAGCAGCCCTCCTGGGGCGAGGAACTACAATGAGCAGTTCTTC. Encoded protein: CASSPPGARNYNEQFF.

The rearrangement joins TRBV19 to TRBJ2-5, with 11 bases matching TRBD1. Germline values: CDR1 LNHDA, CDR2 SQIVND (reference sequence). This CDR3 comprises 15 residues. V was clipped by 5 bases and J by 5 bases; unmatched bases: 7. CDR3 nucleotide sequence: TGTGCCAGTAGTCCCGGTGGGACAGGGGGGGAGACCCAGTACTTC. It yields the protein CASSPGGTGGETQYF.

This clone appeared a single time. The chain links TRBV10-2 to TRBJ2-3; 7 bases line up with TRBD1. Germline assignment: CDR1 WSHSY and CDR2 SAAADI. The CDR3 loop spans 16 amino acids. V lost 5 bases, J lost 0 bases, and 8 bases stayed unmatched. CDR3 sequence: CASSRQGQTSTDTQYF. DNA for the CDR3: TGCGCCAGCAGTCGACAGGGCCAGACTAGCACAGATACGCAGTATTTT.